What follows describes a single TCR beta chain. Profiling relied on immunoSEQ multiplex PCR, and the TCRdb table lists in-frame clones only, not all of them. The table shows tens of thousands of clones, with roughly 90% occurring only once. The data derive from a study of T cell changes during pregnancy in multiple sclerosis. The CDR3 consists of 14 residues. Trimming cost V 1 base and J 4 bases, with 10 bases left between them. Germline CDR1 and CDR2: SEHNR and FQNEAQ (reference sequence). The receptor comes from a female donor in good health, enrolled as a control in a pregnancy study. The chain carries TRBV7-9 and TRBJ1-1; TRBD1 is a possible D gene (5 bases). Material: peripheral blood, obtained after pregnancy. The CDR3 coding sequence is TGTGCCAGCAGCTTAGGATGGGGGGGCACTGAAGCTTTCTTT. This translates into CASSLGWGGTEAFF.